The 4 T cell receptor beta chains in this list originate from one sample, sequenced in a study of blood T cell repertoires in COVID-19. Clones were sequenced by immunoSEQ multiplex PCR, and TCRdb holds only the in-frame ones, with some missing. The sample lists around 200,000 clones, 88% occurring once. The sequenced material came from peripheral blood. The source of these receptors is a man younger than 35 with active or convalescent COVID-19.

The genes are TRBV6-5 and TRBJ1-2; TRBD1 aligns across 9 bases. The CDR3 covers 15 residues. V was clipped by 1 base and J by 5 bases; unmatched bases: 5. Germline CDR1 reads MNHEY; CDR2 reads SVGAGI. The DNA of the CDR3 is TGTGCCAGCAGTTACTTTTTCGGACAGGGGTATGGCTACACCTTC. Translated, it gives CASSYFFGQGYGYTF.

The chain couples TRBV11-2 to TRBJ1-5; D call uncertain. The CDR3 has 14 amino acids. V gave up 1 base and J gave up 6 bases, with 10 bases separating them. Per the germline V gene, CDR1 is SGHAT and CDR2 is FQNNGV. The CDR3 reads CASSLVGGRQPQHF. CDR3 DNA: TGTGCCAGCAGCTTAGTCGGAGGCCGTCAGCCCCAGCATTTT.

V gene TRBV5-1 combines with J gene TRBJ2-5; 10 nucleotides match TRBD1. With 4 bases clipped from V and 5 bases from J, the junction kept 8 bases outside the gene matches. In germline, CDR1 is SGHRS, CDR2 YFSETQ. This CDR3 is 15 amino acids long. The CDR3 spells CASSLEGQGPETQYF. The DNA for the CDR3 is TGCGCCAGCAGCCTTGAGGGACAGGGGCCCGAGACCCAGTACTTC.

The rearrangement uses TRBV6-5 and TRBJ2-5, with 8 bases identical to TRBD1. CDR3 size: 15 residues. Germline trimming cut 6 bases from V and 2 bases from J; bases unmatched to any gene: 8. CDR1 is MNHEY and CDR2 is SVGAGI in the germline V gene. The CDR3 loop is CASSANRGFQETQYF. DNA of the CDR3: TGTGCCAGCAGCGCCAACAGGGGGTTTCAAGAGACCCAGTACTTC.